The sequence of this T cell receptor beta chain was determined in a study of spatial heterogeneity in lung cancer. CDR1 is KGHDR and CDR2 is SFDVKD in the germline V gene. CDR3 size: 16 residues. V dropped 5 bases and J dropped 4 bases, with 16 bases sitting between them. Every molecule of TCR cDNA had its own unique molecular identifier. TCRdb analysed the 5' RACE reads with MiXCR anew, one entry per CDR3 protein. This table holds around 89,000 distinct CDR3 sequences, less than 15% found once. Time point described: sample taken at primary tumor resection. The authors sequenced whole RNA from tumor, nontumor lung or frozen PBMC without sorting. The donor population consisted of approximately 79 patients with untreated, early-stage non-small cell lung cancer. General study points: Tumor TCRs that were ubiquitous and expanded showed up in blood more at resection than follow-up.

This clonotype was observed many times. Antigen: not known. The chain combines TRBV24-1 with TRBJ2-2, with D possibly called TRBD1 or TRBD2 (5 bases each). This sequence originates from a male donor with early-stage non-small cell lung cancer. The sequences come from PBMCs, collected at surgery. The DNA of the CDR3 is TGTGCCACCAGTGTTCCGGGACGGAGGCCCACCGGGGAGCTGTTTTTT. It specifies CATSVPGRRPTGELFF.